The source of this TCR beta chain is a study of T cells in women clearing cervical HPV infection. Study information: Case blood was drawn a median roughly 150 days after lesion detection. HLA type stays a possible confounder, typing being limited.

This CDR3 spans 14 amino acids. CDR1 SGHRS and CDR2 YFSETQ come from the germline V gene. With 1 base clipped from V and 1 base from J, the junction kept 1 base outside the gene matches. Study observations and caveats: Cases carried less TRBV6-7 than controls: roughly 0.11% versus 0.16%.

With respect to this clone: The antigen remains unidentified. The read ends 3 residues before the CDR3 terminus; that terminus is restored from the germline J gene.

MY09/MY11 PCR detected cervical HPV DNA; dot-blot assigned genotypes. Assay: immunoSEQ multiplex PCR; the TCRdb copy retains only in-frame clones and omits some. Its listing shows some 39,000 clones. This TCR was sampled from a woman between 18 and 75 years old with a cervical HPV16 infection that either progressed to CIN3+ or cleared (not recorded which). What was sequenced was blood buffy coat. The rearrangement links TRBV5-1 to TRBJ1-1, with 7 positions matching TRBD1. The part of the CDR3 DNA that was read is TGCGCCAGCAGCTTGTCAGGGGGGAACACTGAA. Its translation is CASSLSGGNTE. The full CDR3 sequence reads CASSLSGGNTEAFF.